What follows is one TCR beta chain and its context. Its target is unknown. This sample is drawn from a study of T cell responses to AZD1222 COVID-19 vaccine. Regarding the study as a whole: Spike was spanned by vaccine-associated CD4 TCRs, which were dominant at 160-218 and 743-854. Among those given AZD1222, only five or six were seropositive at baseline. Reports say nearly half of spike-specific TCRs go after unmutated variant regions.

The repertoire was sequenced with immunoSEQ multiplex PCR; TCRdb's copy has only in-frame clones and lacks some. The repertoire includes 140,000 to 150,000 clones, about 90% of them detected once, and around 2.8% sits in the top ten. The CDR3 covers 15 residues. CDR1 and CDR2 from the germline V gene are WSHSY and SAAADI. The ends were cut back, 3 bases at V and 2 bases at J, with 10 bases in the middle. The specimen comprised peripheral blood, sampled on day 0 of MenACWY control vaccination. The rearrangement joins TRBV10-2 to TRBJ2-2, with a tentative D call TRBD1 (5 bases). The receptor comes from an adult in good health. CDR3 in amino acids: CASSEQVINTGELFF. DNA of the CDR3: TGCGCCAGCAGTGAACAGGTGATAAACACCGGGGAGCTGTTTTTT.